The 16 T cell receptor beta chains below come from one sample, sequenced in a study of OX40 agonist ivuxolimab in advanced cancers. Clones were read by immunoSEQ multiplex PCR, and TCRdb kept only the in-frame ones, dropping some. The table has 65,000 to 85,000 clones, about 89% seen once. This specimen was CD4+ or CD8+ T cells sorted from blood, taken in a trial of the OX40 agonist ivuxolimab. These receptors came from an adult with an advanced solid tumor such as melanoma, head and neck, liver or kidney cancer.

This clone was seen a single time. The chain carries TRBV29-1 and TRBJ1-3; D uncertain. The germline gives CDR1 SQVTM, CDR2 ANQGSEA. V lost 6 bases and J lost 2, with 5 bases in between. The CDR3 loop spans 11 amino acids. CDR3 loop: CSVRPGNTIYF. CDR3 nucleotide sequence: TGCAGCGTCCGTCCTGGAAACACCATATATTTT. The complete variable domain, with remaining parts taken from reference TRBV29-1 and TRBJ1-3, reads SAVISQKPSRDICQRGTSLTIQCQVDSQVTMMFWYRQQPGQSLTLIATANQGSEATYESGFVIDKFPISRPNLTFSTLTVSNMSPEDSSIYLCSVRPGNTIYFGEGSWLTVV.

The rearrangement uses TRBV11-3 and TRBJ2-7; TRBD2 matches 10 bases. Trimming at V came to 2 bases and at J to 2 bases, leaving 3 bases not matched to a gene. This CDR3 has 15 amino acids. Germline CDR1 is SGHNT and CDR2 is YENEEA. The CDR3 DNA is TGTGCCAGCAGCTTAATGAGCGGGAGGGCCTACGAGCAGTACTTC. As protein: CASSLMSGRAYEQYF.

The chain employs TRBV7-2 and TRBJ1-5; 7 nucleotides match TRBD1. The CDR3 sequence is 15 residues long. The J segment lost 5 bases and the V segment lost 4 bases, leaving 8 bases of the junction unmatched. In germline, CDR1 is SGHTA, CDR2 FQGNSA. For the CDR3, the DNA is TGTGCCAGCAGCTCCCGGACAGGATCCCATCAGCCCCAGCATTTT. Its translation is CASSSRTGSHQPQHF.

The V and J genes are TRBV19 and TRBJ1-2; D is possibly TRBD1 (5 bases). Germline CDR1 LNHDA, CDR2 SQIVND (reference sequence). The CDR3 is made up of 14 amino acids. Trimming shortened V by 5 bases and J by 7 bases, and 17 bases separated the two germline ends. The CDR3 nucleotides read TGTGCCAGTAGTGTCGGACGTCCGGGGGGTGGCTACACCTTC. This encodes CASSVGRPGGGYTF. The full variable domain, with the rest looked up from reference TRBV19 and TRBJ1-2, is DGGITQSPKYLFRKEGQNVTLSCEQNLNHDAMYWYRQDPGQGLRLIYYSQIVNDFQKGDIAEGYSVSREKKESFPLTVTSAQKNPTAFYLCASSVGRPGGGYTFGSGTRLTVV.

In its sample, this clone was seen once. The rearrangement joins TRBV9 to TRBJ2-2, with D possibly being TRBD1 or TRBD2 (5 bases each). The V end lost 4 bases, the J end lost 1 base, and 20 bases lay between the germline ends. This CDR3 contains 18 residues. Germline CDR1 is SGDLS and CDR2 is YYNGEE. CDR3 loop: CASSIVQGAAGNTGELFF. In DNA, the CDR3 is TGTGCCAGCAGCATCGTCCAAGGGGCGGCGGGGAACACCGGGGAGCTGTTTTTT. The full variable domain, with the rest looked up from reference TRBV9 and TRBJ2-2, is DSGVTQTPKHLITATGQRVTLRCSPRSGDLSVYWYQQSLDQGLQFLIQYYNGEERAKGNILERFSAQQFPDLHSELNLSSLELGDSALYFCASSIVQGAAGNTGELFFGEGSRLTVL.

J is TRBJ2-1 and V is TRBV7-3; D is ambiguous. Germline CDR1 is SGHTA and CDR2 is FQGTGA. The CDR3 loop spans 15 amino acids. The V gene lost 5 bases and the J gene lost 0 bases, with 11 bases spanning the gap. The CDR3 is CASSPGRSSYNEQFF. Here the CDR3 DNA reads TGTGCCAGCAGCCCCGGACGGAGCTCCTACAATGAGCAGTTCTTC.

The rearrangement links TRBV2 to TRBJ1-6, with a possible D match to TRBD1 (5 bases). V lost 8 bases, J lost 8 bases, and 13 bases lay in between. Germline-derived CDR1 and CDR2 are SNHLY and FYNNEI. The CDR3 contains 13 residues. The CDR3 loop reads CASGGVGDSPLHF. In DNA form, the CDR3 reads TGTGCCAGCGGGGGGGTAGGGGATTCACCCCTCCACTTT. The full variable domain, completed using reference TRBV2 and TRBJ1-6, is EPEVTQTPSHQVTQMGQEVILRCVPISNHLYFYWYRQILGQKVEFLVSFYNNEISEKSEIFDDQFSVERPDGSNFTLKIRSTKLEDSAMYFCASGGVGDSPLHFGNGTRLTVT.

The chain uses TRBV7-9 and TRBJ2-5; maybe TRBD2 (5 bases). The CDR3 is 15 amino acids. The V gene lost 4 bases and the J gene lost 4 bases, with 16 bases spanning the gap. CDR1 is SEHNR and CDR2 is FQNEAQ in the germline V gene (reference sequence). CDR3 bases: TGTGCCAGCAGCTCCCAGCCCAGGACTGGAGAGACCCAGTACTTC. As protein: CASSSQPRTGETQYF.

The chain joins TRBV19 to TRBJ2-1; 12 positions match TRBD2. The J segment lost 7 bases and the V segment lost 3 bases, leaving 4 bases of the junction unmatched. Germline V gene lookup returns CDR1 LNHDA and CDR2 SQIVND (reference sequence). The CDR3 is 15 residues long. The CDR3 nucleotides read TGTGCCAGTAGTATCGGACTAGCGGGGATAAATGAGCAGTTCTTC. It encodes CASSIGLAGINEQFF.

The chain links TRBV27 to TRBJ2-1; a possible D gene is TRBD1 (5 bases). V was pared by 0 bases and J by 5 bases, with 17 bases between. Germline CDR1 is MNHEY and CDR2 is SMNVEV (reference sequence). The CDR3 loop spans 17 amino acids. The CDR3: CASSLSRDSLLNNEQFF. In DNA, the CDR3 is TGTGCCAGCAGTTTATCGCGAGACAGCTTATTGAACAATGAGCAGTTCTTC.

This chain joins TRBV7-9 and TRBJ2-3; no clear D gene. Germline loops: CDR1 SEHNR, CDR2 FQNEAQ (reference sequence). The CDR3 has 12 amino acids. Trimming pared 2 bases from V and 3 bases from J, leaving 3 bases between. The CDR3 nucleotides read TGTGCCAGCAGCTTATCAACAGATACGCAGTATTTT. This codes for CASSLSTDTQYF. The full variable domain, with the rest looked up from reference TRBV7-9 and TRBJ2-3, is DTGVSQNPRHKITKRGQNVTFRCDPISEHNRLYWYRQTLGQGPEFLTYFQNEAQLEKSRLLSDRFSAERPKGSFSTLEIQRTEQGDSAMYLCASSLSTDTQYFGPGTRLTVL.

J is TRBJ2-3 and V is TRBV5-1; D uncertain. Per the germline V gene, CDR1 is SGHRS and CDR2 is YFSETQ. With 0 bases removed from V and 3 bases from J, the gap between germline ends came to 8 bases. The CDR3 runs 14 residues. The CDR3 bases are TGCGCCAGCAGCTTGGCCAAGGCTACAGATACGCAGTATTTT. It yields the protein CASSLAKATDTQYF.

This chain joins TRBV28 and TRBJ2-1, with TRBD1 identical over 7 bases. Trimming cost V 5 bases and J 0 bases; bases outside gene matches: 10. The CDR3 runs 17 residues. Germline-derived CDR1 and CDR2 are MDHEN and SYDVKM. CDR3 protein: CASSPPLTGSSYNEQFF. CDR3 nucleotide sequence: TGTGCCAGCAGTCCCCCTCTGACAGGGAGCTCCTACAATGAGCAGTTCTTC.

The chain recombines TRBV4-1 with TRBJ1-1, with D hard to call. The germline V gene encodes CDR1 MGHRA and CDR2 YSYEKL. The CDR3 sequence is 13 residues long. V shed 7 bases and J shed 0 bases, with 9 bases lying between them. The CDR3: CASKNSVNTEAFF. Here the CDR3 DNA reads TGCGCCAGCAAAAACAGTGTGAACACTGAAGCTTTCTTT.

This clone was recorded a few times. The chain is built from TRBV9 and TRBJ2-2, with D possibly called TRBD1 or TRBD2 (5 bases each). V was clipped by 6 bases and J by 1 base, with 19 bases between them. The CDR3 sequence is 17 residues long. Germline CDR1 SGDLS, CDR2 YYNGEE. CDR3 amino acids: CASTVTRDQVNTGELFF. The CDR3 DNA follows: TGTGCCAGCACGGTCACCCGGGACCAAGTGAACACCGGGGAGCTGTTTTTT.

This clone came up once. V and J are TRBV19 and TRBJ2-1; tentatively, D is TRBD1 (6 bases). The CDR3 spans 17 residues. The V gene's germline CDR1 is LNHDA and CDR2 SQIVND (reference sequence). V shed 6 bases and J shed 5 bases, with 23 bases lying between them. The CDR3 sequence: CASSRTGSIAQHNEQFF. CDR3 sequence (DNA): TGTGCCAGTAGCCGAACAGGGTCTATTGCCCAACACAATGAGCAGTTCTTC.